The clone carrying this T cell receptor beta chain was seen at least ten times. Its matching antigen is unknown. This entry is derived from a study of T cells in Graves' hyperthyroidism and ophthalmopathy. General observations from the study: Ophthalmopathy onset followed model prediction by a median about seven months.

RNA transcripts yielded amplified TCR beta CDR3 regions. First-round RT-PCR of the TCR CDR3 relied on the HTBI primer set. Each CDR3 protein is one row after TCRdb ran MiXCR on the multiplex PCR reads. The sample holds under 650,000 distinct CDR3 sequences, 15% to 20% seen once. Material for sequencing was blood. The source is a woman aged 30 to 39 with Graves' hyperthyroidism.

The CDR3 bases are TGTGCCAGCAGTTACCGGCTTCGGGGGGAGCAGTACTTC. It specifies CASSYRLRGEQYF. The chain has TRBV6-2 or TRBV6-3 and TRBJ2-7; D may be TRBD2 (6 bases). This CDR3 comprises 13 residues. The V end lost 2 bases, the J end lost 7 bases, and 12 bases lay between the germline ends. Germline V CDR1 and CDR2: MNHEY, SVGEGT.